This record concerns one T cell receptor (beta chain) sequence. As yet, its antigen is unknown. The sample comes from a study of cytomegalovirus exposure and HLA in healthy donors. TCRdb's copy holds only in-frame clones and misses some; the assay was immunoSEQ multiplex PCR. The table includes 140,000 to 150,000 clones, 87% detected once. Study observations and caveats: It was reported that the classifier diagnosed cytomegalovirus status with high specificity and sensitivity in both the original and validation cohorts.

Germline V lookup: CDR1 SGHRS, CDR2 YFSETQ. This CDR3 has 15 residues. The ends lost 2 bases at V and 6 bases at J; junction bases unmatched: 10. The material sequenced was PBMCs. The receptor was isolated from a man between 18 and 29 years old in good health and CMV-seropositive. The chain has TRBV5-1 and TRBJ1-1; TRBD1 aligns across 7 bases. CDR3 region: CASSFRTGQTPEAFF. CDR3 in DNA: TGCGCCAGCAGCTTCCGGACAGGCCAGACCCCTGAAGCTTTCTTT.